A selection of T cell receptor beta chains follows, all from one sample in a study of technical replicates of blood from a handful of donors. Profiling relied on immunoSEQ multiplex PCR, and the TCRdb table lists in-frame clones only, not all of them. The table records around 76,000 clones, roughly 92% of them present only once. Specimen: T cells isolated from PBMCs. These receptors were taken from a human donor in good health. Each CDR3 is given with its conserved first and last residue. D genes are given only for firm matches. Clone size is not always given. Where it is, it says once, few, many or a class for expanded clones.

>-|TRBJ2-7|TRBV6-1|TRBD1
CASSEIQGAGEQYF
TGTGCCAGCAGTGAAATACAGGGGGCGGGCGAGCAGTACTTC
>-|TRBJ1-1|TRBV11-2|-
CASSLDNRATNTEAFF
TGTGCCAGCAGCTTAGATAACAGGGCAACTAACACTGAAGCTTTCTTT
>-|TRBJ2-7|TRBV29-1|TRBD1
CSVEPGQGGDEQYF
TGCAGCGTTGAACCGGGACAGGGAGGCGACGAGCAGTACTTC
>-|TRBJ2-5|TRBV6-1|-
CASDRLALPGETQYF
TGTGCCAGCGACCGCCTAGCTTTACCTGGGGAGACCCAGTACTTC
>-|TRBJ2-7|TRBV5-4|-
CASSTLSGANEQYF
TGTGCCAGCAGCACCTTGTCAGGGGCCAACGAGCAGTACTTC
>-|TRBJ2-3|TRBV6-6|TRBD1
CASKSGGTDTQYF
TGTGCCAGCAAATCAGGGGGTACAGATACGCAGTATTTT
>-|TRBJ1-2|TRBV2|-
CASSEERESYGYTF
TGTGCCAGCAGTGAGGAGAGGGAAAGCTATGGCTACACCTTC
>-|TRBJ1-2|TRBV7-9|TRBD1
CASSLTGDNYGYTF
TGTGCCAGCAGCTTAACAGGGGACAACTATGGCTACACCTTC
>once|TRBJ2-5|TRBV19|TRBD2
CASGPWTSGALGQETQYF
TGTGCCAGTGGTCCTTGGACTAGCGGGGCATTGGGGCAAGAGACCCAGTACTTC
>-|TRBJ1-3|TRBV4-2|-
CASSHLQGGNTIYF
TGTGCCAGCAGCCACCTCCAGGGGGGAAACACCATATATTTT
>-|TRBJ2-1|TRBV9|-
CASSNQGEQFF
TGTGCCAGCAGCAATCAGGGCGAGCAGTTCTTC
>-|TRBJ1-1|TRBV5-1|-
CASKLGQSEAFF
TGCGCCAGCAAACTGGGGCAGTCTGAAGCTTTCTTT
>-|TRBJ1-2|TRBV7-2|-
CASSSFGANYGYTF
TGTGCCAGCAGCTCCTTCGGAGCAAACTATGGCTACACCTTC
>-|TRBJ2-1|TRBV29-1|TRBD2
CSPGLAGGNEQFF
TGCAGCCCGGGACTAGCGGGTGGCAATGAGCAGTTCTTC
>-|TRBJ1-1|TRBV19|-
CASSVTTENTEAFF
TGTGCCAGTAGTGTAACAACCGAGAACACTGAAGCTTTCTTT
>-|TRBJ2-7|TRBV7-6|-
CASSPLFGQPYEQYF
TGTGCCAGCAGCCCCCTATTCGGACAGCCCTACGAGCAGTACTTC
>-|TRBJ2-7|TRBV9|-
CASSVGQTYEQYF
TGTGCCAGCAGCGTAGGACAAACCTACGAGCAGTACTTC
>-|TRBJ2-2|TRBV4-1|TRBD2
CASSQKLGLADSGELFF
TGCGCCAGCAGCCAAAAACTCGGACTAGCGGACTCCGGGGAGCTGTTTTTT
>-|TRBJ2-6|TRBV4-3|TRBD2
CASSPGGAGANVLTF
TGCGCCAGCAGCCCCGGGGGGGCTGGGGCCAACGTCCTGACTTTC
>-|TRBJ1-5|TRBV30|-
CAWSVPGGNQPQHF
TGTGCCTGGAGTGTACCGGGGGGGAATCAGCCCCAGCATTTT
>-|TRBJ2-1|TRBV19|TRBD1
CASTIGQGNEQFF
TGTGCCAGTACCATCGGACAGGGCAATGAGCAGTTCTTC
>-|TRBJ2-1|TRBV4-1|-
CASSQDQSSHEQFF
TGCGCCAGCAGCCAAGACCAGTCCTCCCATGAGCAGTTCTTC
>-|TRBJ1-1|TRBV5-1|-
CASSLDQNKAFF
TGCGCCAGCAGCTTGGACCAGAATAAAGCTTTCTTT
>few|TRBJ2-1|TRBV11-1|TRBD2
CASSLAGGRVMNEQFF
TGTGCCAGCAGCTTAGCTGGCGGGAGGGTTATGAATGAGCAGTTCTTC
>-|TRBJ2-7|TRBV4-3|TRBD2
CASSQELLAGPYEQYF
TGCGCCAGCAGCCAAGAATTACTAGCGGGGCCCTACGAGCAGTACTTC
>-|TRBJ2-2|TRBV29-1|TRBD1
CSVDRTGVGELFF
TGCAGCGTTGACCGCACAGGGGTCGGGGAGCTGTTTTTT
>-|TRBJ2-3|TRBV6-5|-
CASTGGTDTQYF
TGTGCCAGCACCGGGGGCACAGATACGCAGTATTTT
>once|TRBJ2-3|TRBV5-8|TRBD1
CASSYGTGLLGADTQYF
TGTGCCAGCAGCTATGGGACAGGGCTCCTGGGTGCAGATACGCAGTATTTT
>-|TRBJ1-1|TRBV10-3|-
CATAERSYTEAFF
TGTGCCACGGCGGAGAGAAGTTACACTGAAGCTTTCTTT
>-|TRBJ2-2|TRBV7-3|TRBD2
CASSPWTSDDTGELFF
TGTGCCAGCAGTCCTTGGACTAGCGATGACACCGGGGAGCTGTTTTTT
>-|TRBJ2-7|TRBV4-3|-
CASSQDRQYEQYF
TGCGCCAGCAGCCAAGATCGACAGTACGAGCAGTACTTC
>-|TRBJ1-5|TRBV4-1|TRBD1
CASSQKPGGTQPQHF
TGCGCCAGCAGCCAAAAGCCAGGGGGCACTCAGCCCCAGCATTTT
>-|TRBJ2-7|TRBV27|-
CASSFLRAPYEQYF
TGTGCCAGCAGTTTCCTCAGGGCTCCCTACGAGCAGTACTTC
>-|TRBJ1-4|TRBV2|-
CASSEGPSNEKLFF
TGTGCCAGCAGTGAAGGCCCCAGTAATGAAAAACTGTTTTTT